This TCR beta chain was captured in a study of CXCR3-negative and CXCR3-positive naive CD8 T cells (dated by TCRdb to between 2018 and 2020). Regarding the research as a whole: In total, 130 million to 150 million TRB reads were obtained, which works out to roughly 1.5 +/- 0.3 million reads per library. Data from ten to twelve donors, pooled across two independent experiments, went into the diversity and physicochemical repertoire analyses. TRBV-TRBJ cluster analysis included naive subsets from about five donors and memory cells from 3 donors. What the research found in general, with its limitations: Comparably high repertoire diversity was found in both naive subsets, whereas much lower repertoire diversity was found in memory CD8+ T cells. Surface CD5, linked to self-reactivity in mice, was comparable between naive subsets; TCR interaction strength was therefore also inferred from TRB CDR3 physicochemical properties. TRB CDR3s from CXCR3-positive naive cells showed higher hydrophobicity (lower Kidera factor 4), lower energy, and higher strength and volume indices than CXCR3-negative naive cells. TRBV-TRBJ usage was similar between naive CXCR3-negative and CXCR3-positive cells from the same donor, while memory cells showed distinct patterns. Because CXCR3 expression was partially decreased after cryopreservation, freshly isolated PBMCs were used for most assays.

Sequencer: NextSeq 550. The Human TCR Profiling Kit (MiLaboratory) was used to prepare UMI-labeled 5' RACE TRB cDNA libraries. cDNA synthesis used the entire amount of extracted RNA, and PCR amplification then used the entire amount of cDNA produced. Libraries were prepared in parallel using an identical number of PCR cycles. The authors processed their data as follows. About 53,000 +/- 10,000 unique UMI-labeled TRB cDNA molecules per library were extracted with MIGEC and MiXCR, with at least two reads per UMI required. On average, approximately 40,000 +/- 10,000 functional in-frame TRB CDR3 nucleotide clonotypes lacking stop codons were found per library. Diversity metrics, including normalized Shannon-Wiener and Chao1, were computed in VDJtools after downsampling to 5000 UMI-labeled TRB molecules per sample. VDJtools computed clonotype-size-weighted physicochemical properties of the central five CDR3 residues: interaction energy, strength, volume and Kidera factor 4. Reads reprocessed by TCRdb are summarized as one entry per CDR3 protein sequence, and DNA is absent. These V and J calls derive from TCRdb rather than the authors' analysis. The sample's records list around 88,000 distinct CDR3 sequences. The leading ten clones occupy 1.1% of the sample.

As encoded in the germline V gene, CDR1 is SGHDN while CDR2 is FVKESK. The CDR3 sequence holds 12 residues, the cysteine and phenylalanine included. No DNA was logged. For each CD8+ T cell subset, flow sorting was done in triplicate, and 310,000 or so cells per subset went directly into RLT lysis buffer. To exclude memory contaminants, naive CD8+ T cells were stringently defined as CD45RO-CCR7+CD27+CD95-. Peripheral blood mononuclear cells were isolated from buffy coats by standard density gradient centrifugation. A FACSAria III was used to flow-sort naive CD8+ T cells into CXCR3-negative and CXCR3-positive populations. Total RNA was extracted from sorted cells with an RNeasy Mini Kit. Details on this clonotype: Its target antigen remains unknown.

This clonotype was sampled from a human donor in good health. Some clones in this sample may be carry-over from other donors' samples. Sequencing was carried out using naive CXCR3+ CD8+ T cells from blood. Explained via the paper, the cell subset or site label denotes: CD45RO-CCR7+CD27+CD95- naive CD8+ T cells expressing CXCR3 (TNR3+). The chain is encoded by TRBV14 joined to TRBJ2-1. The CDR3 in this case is CASSRQYNEQFF.